These T cell receptor beta chains were read from a single sample in a study of memory CD4+ T cells and cytomegalovirus serostatus. The method was immunoSEQ multiplex PCR; TCRdb's version includes in-frame clones alone and lacks a portion of them. The sample yields under 85,000 clones, around four fifths seen once. Input material: memory CD4+ T cells from blood. These receptors originate from an adult in good health and CMV-seropositive. CDR3s include the opening cysteine and the closing phenylalanine or tryptophan. The D gene is left open where the match is weak. Where a row states a size, it is once, few, many or the class of an expanded clone; other rows omit it.

d_gene | j_gene | v_gene | len | abundance | CDR3aa | CDR3nt
- | TRBJ2-3 | TRBV6-1 | 15 | - | CASSQQSGRTDTQYF | TGTGCCAGCAGTCAACAAAGCGGGCGCACAGATACGCAGTATTTT
- | TRBJ2-3 | TRBV5-6 | 14 | - | CASSPPPGTDTQYF | TGTGCCAGCAGCCCCCCCCCGGGCACAGATACGCAGTATTTT
TRBD1 | TRBJ1-1 | TRBV6-6 | 13 | - | CASTRPDRGEAFF | TGTGCCAGCACGAGGCCCGACAGGGGTGAAGCTTTCTTT
- | TRBJ2-2 | TRBV30 | 16 | once | CAWRMKGRVYTGELFF | TGTGCCTGGAGAATGAAAGGCCGCGTATACACCGGGGAGCTGTTTTTT
- | TRBJ2-5 | TRBV9 | 14 | - | CASSVGQSQETQYF | TGTGCCAGCAGCGTAGGGCAGTCTCAAGAGACCCAGTACTTC
- | TRBJ1-2 | TRBV6-1 | 15 | - | CASSETWRGNYGYTF | TGTGCCAGCAGTGAAACCTGGCGGGGAAACTATGGCTACACCTTC
TRBD1 | TRBJ1-1 | TRBV7-2 | 14 | - | CASRPSGQGSEAFF | TGTGCCAGCAGACCCTCGGGACAGGGTTCTGAAGCTTTCTTT
TRBD1 | TRBJ2-1 | TRBV28 | 15 | - | CASSSGQGPYNEQFF | TGTGCCAGCAGTTCCGGACAGGGTCCCTACAATGAGCAGTTCTTC
- | TRBJ1-5 | TRBV4-1 | 15 | - | CASSQDGQGGQPQHF | TGCGCCAGCAGCCAAGACGGGCAGGGCGGTCAGCCCCAGCATTTT
TRBD1 | TRBJ1-1 | TRBV6-1 | 14 | once | CASTGQGLNTEAFF | TGTGCCAGCACCGGACAGGGGCTGAACACTGAAGCTTTCTTT
- | TRBJ2-1 | TRBV5-6 | 15 | - | CASSFASRGGNEQFF | TGTGCCAGCAGCTTCGCTTCAAGGGGAGGCAATGAGCAGTTCTTC
- | TRBJ2-1 | TRBV21-1 | 17 | once | CASSPKGWGRVIDEQFF | TGTGCCAGCAGCCCGAAGGGTTGGGGGAGGGTTATCGATGAGCAGTTCTTC
TRBD1 | TRBJ1-1 | TRBV19 | 14 | - | CASSPPGRGPEAFF | TGTGCCAGTAGTCCCCCGGGAAGGGGGCCTGAAGCTTTCTTT
TRBD1 | TRBJ1-4 | TRBV9 | 15 | - | CASSTRTGRNEKLFF | TGTGCCAGCAGCACCCGGACAGGGAGGAATGAAAAACTGTTTTTT
TRBD1 | TRBJ1-4 | TRBV4-3 | 16 | few | CASSPRGGQQNEKLFF | TGCGCCAGCAGCCCAAGGGGGGGACAGCAAAATGAAAAACTGTTTTTT
TRBD1 | TRBJ1-2 | TRBV25-1 | 14 | - | CASSRTGEYYGYTF | TGTGCCAGCAGTCGGACAGGGGAATACTATGGCTACACCTTC
TRBD2 | TRBJ2-2 | TRBV5-5 | 15 | - | CASSLSGLAGGELFF | TGTGCCAGCAGCTTGTCGGGACTAGCCGGCGGGGAGCTGTTTTTT
TRBD1 | TRBJ1-2 | TRBV30 | 11 | - | CAWGQGAGYTF | TGTGCCTGGGGACAGGGGGCCGGCTACACCTTC
- | TRBJ1-2 | TRBV20-1 | 11 | - | CSAIGVHGYTF | TGCAGTGCTATCGGGGTTCATGGCTACACCTTC
TRBD2 | TRBJ2-6 | TRBV27 | 17 | - | CASSSSGRAFGANVLTF | TGTGCCAGCAGTTCTAGCGGGAGGGCCTTTGGGGCCAACGTCCTGACTTTC
- | TRBJ1-2 | TRBV7-9 | 14 | - | CASSLEFAPDSYTF | TGTGCCAGCAGCTTAGAGTTCGCTCCTGACAGCTACACCTTC
- | TRBJ2-7 | TRBV7-2 | 15 | - | CASSSHGSHGYEQYF | TGTGCCAGCAGCTCGCACGGCAGTCACGGCTACGAGCAGTACTTC
- | TRBJ1-5 | TRBV2 | 16 | - | CASSVSGTRGSQPQHF | TGTGCCAGCAGTGTAAGCGGGACACGAGGTTCTCAGCCCCAGCATTTT
- | TRBJ2-1 | TRBV9 | 14 | - | CASSVELRGSGQFF | TGTGCCAGCAGCGTAGAGTTAAGGGGGAGCGGGCAGTTCTTC
TRBD2 | TRBJ2-1 | TRBV10-1 | 13 | - | CASSSSGRNEQFF | TGCGCCAGCAGCAGTAGCGGGAGAAATGAGCAGTTCTTC
- | TRBJ2-7 | TRBV7-9 | 13 | - | CASSQGQYYEQYF | TGTGCCAGCAGCCAAGGACAGTACTACGAGCAGTACTTC
TRBD1 | TRBJ1-1 | TRBV27 | 16 | - | CASSIYPGTGGTEAFF | TGTGCCAGCAGCATCTATCCCGGGACAGGGGGCACTGAAGCTTTCTTT
TRBD1 | TRBJ1-1 | TRBV7-2 | 13 | - | CASGRDSLREAFF | TGTGCCAGCGGCCGGGACAGCCTGAGAGAAGCTTTCTTT